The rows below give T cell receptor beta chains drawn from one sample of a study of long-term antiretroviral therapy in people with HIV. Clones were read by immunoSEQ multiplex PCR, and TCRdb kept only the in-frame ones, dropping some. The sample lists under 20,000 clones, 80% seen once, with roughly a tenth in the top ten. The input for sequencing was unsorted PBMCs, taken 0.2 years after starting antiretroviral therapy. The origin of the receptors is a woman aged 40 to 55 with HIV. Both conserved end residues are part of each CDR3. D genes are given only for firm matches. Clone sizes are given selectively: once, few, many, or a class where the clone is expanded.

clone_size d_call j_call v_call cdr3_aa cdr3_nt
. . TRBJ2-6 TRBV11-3 CASSLVAGPSGANVLTF TGTGCCAGCAGCTTAGTGGCGGGACCCTCTGGGGCCAACGTCCTGACTTTC
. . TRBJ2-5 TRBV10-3 CAISVTGTEETQYF TGTGCCATCAGTGTCACAGGGACGGAAGAGACCCAGTACTTC
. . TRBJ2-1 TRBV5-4 CASRDSGASEQFF TGTGCCAGCAGGGACTCTGGGGCCAGTGAGCAGTTCTTC
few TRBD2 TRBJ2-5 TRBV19 CASSVGLAGSQETQYF TGTGCCAGTAGTGTCGGACTAGCGGGGAGCCAAGAGACCCAGTACTTC
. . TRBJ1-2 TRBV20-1 CSAARDGYTF TGCAGTGCTGCGAGGGATGGCTACACCTTC
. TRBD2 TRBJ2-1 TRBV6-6 CASSLAGGYNEQFF TGTGCCAGCAGTCTAGCGGGGGGGTACAATGAGCAGTTCTTC
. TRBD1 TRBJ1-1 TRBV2 CASSGQGLMNTEAFF TGTGCCAGCAGTGGACAGGGCCTCATGAACACTGAAGCTTTCTTT
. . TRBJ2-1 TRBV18 CASSPAPGSSYNEQFF TGTGCCAGCTCACCAGCTCCGGGGAGCTCCTACAATGAGCAGTTCTTC
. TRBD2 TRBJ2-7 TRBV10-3 CAISEGTSGGYEQYF TGTGCCATCAGTGAGGGGACTAGCGGGGGCTACGAGCAGTACTTC
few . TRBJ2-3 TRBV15 CATSQGGAGTDTQYF TGTGCCACCAGTCAGGGCGGAGCAGGCACAGATACGCAGTATTTT
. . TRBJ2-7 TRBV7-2 CASSTSGDTHYEQYF TGTGCCAGCAGCACTAGTGGGGACACCCACTACGAGCAGTACTTC